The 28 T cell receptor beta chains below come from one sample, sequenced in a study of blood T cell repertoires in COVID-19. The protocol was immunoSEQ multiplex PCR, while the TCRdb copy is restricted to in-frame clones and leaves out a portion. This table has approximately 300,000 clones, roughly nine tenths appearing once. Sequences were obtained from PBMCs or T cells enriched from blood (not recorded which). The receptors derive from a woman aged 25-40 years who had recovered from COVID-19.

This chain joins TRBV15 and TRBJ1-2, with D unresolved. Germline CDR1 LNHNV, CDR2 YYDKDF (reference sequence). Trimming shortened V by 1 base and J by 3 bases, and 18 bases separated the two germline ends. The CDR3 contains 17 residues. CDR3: CATSRVRTGETHYGYTF. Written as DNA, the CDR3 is TGTGCCACCAGCAGAGTTCGAACTGGGGAGACTCACTATGGCTACACCTTC.

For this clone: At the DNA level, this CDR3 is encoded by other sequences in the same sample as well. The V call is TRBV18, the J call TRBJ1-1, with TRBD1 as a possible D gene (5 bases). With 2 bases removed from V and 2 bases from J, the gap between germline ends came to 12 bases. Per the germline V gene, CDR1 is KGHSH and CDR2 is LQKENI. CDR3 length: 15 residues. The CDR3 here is CASSPGGGLNTEAFF. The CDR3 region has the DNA TGTGCCAGCTCACCAGGGGGAGGACTCAACACTGAAGCTTTCTTT.

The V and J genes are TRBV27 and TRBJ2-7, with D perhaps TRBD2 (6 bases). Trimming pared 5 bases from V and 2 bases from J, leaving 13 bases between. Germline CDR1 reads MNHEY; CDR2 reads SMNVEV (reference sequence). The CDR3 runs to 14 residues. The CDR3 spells CASSISGAAYEQYF. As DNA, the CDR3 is TGTGCCAGCAGTATCTCGGGAGCGGCCTACGAGCAGTACTTC.

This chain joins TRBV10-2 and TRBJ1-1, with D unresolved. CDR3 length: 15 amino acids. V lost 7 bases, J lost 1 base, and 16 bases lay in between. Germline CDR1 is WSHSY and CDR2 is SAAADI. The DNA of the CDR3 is TGCGCCAGCATCGATTGGGCCGGTTCGAACACTGAAGCTTTCTTT. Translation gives CASIDWAGSNTEAFF.

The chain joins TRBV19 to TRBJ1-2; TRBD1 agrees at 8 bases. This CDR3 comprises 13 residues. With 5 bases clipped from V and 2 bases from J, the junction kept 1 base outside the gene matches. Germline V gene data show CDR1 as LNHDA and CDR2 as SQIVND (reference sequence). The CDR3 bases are TGTGCCAGTAGTCGGACAGGGAACTATGGCTACACCTTC. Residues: CASSRTGNYGYTF.

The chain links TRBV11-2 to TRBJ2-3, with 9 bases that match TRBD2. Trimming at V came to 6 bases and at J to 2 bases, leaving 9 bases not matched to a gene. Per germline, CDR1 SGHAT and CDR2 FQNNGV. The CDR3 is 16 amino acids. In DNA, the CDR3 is TGTGCCAGCAGGGGGGCTAGCGGGATAGACACAGATACGCAGTATTTT. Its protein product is CASRGASGIDTDTQYF.

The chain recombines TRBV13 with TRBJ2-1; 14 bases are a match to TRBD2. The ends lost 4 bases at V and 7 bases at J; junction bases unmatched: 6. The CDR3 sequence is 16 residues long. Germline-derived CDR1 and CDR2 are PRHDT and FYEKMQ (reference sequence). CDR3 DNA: TGTGCCAGCAGCTCGGGACTAGCGGGAGCTTTGAATGAGCAGTTCTTC. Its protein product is CASSSGLAGALNEQFF.

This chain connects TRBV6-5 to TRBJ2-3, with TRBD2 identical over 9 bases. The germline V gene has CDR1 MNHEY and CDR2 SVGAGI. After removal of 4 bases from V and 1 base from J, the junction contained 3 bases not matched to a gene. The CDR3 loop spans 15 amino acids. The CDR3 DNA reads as TGTGCCAGCAGTTTAGCGGGAGTGCGCACAGATACGCAGTATTTT. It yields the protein CASSLAGVRTDTQYF.

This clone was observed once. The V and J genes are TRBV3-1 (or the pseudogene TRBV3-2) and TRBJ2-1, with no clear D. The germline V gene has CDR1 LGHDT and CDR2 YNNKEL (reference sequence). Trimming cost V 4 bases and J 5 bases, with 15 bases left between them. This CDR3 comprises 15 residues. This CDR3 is CASSRARLANNEQFF. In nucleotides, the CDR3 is TGTGCCAGCAGCCGTGCTCGATTAGCTAACAATGAGCAGTTCTTC.

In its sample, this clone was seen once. The CDR3 is CAISVETGGKGYTF. The CDR3 DNA is TGTGCCATCAGTGTTGAGACAGGGGGGAAGGGCTACACCTTC. The V and J genes are TRBV10-3 and TRBJ1-2, with 9 bases aligning to TRBD1. The CDR3 is 14 residues long. Germline V lookup: CDR1 ENHRY, CDR2 SYGVKD. J gave up 8 bases and V 4 bases, and 8 bases lay outside the gene matches.

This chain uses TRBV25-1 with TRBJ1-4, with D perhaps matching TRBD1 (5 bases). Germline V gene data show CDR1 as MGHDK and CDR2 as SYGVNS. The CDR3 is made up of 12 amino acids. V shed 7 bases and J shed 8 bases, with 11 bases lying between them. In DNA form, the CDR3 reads TGTGCCAGCAACCAGGGAGGGGAAAAACTGTTTTTT. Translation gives CASNQGGEKLFF.

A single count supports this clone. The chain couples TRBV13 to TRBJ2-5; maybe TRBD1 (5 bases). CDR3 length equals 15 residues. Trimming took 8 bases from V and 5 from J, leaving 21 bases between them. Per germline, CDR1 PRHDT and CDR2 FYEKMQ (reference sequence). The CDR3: CASGIVTGPWETQYF. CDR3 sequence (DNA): TGTGCCAGCGGTATAGTCACAGGCCCTTGGGAGACCCAGTACTTC.

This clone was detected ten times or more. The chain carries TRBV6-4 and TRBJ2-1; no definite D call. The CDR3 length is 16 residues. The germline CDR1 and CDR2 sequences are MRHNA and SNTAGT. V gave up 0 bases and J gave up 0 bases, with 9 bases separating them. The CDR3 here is CASSDSRRSSYNEQFF. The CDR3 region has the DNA TGTGCCAGCAGTGACTCGAGGCGGAGCTCCTACAATGAGCAGTTCTTC.

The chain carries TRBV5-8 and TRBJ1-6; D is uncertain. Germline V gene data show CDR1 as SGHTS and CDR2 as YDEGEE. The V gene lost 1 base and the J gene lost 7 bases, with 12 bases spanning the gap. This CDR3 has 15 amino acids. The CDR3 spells CASSLFRLPNSPLHF. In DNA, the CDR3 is TGTGCCAGCAGCTTGTTTCGACTGCCCAATTCACCCCTCCACTTT.

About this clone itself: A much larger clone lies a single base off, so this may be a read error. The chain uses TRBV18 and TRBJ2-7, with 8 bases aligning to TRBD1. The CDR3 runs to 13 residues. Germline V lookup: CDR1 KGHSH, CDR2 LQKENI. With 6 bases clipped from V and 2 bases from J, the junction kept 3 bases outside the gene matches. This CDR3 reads CASSGTGTYEQYF. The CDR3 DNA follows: TGTGCCAGCTCCGGGACAGGTACCTACGAGCAGTACTTC.

CDR3 DNA: TGTGCCAGCAGTGAGACAGGGACGAACACTGAAGCTTTCTTT. Translating it yields CASSETGTNTEAFF. This chain joins TRBV6-4 and TRBJ1-1; TRBD1 agrees at 7 bases. The length of the CDR3 is 14 residues. After removal of 3 bases from V and 1 base from J, the junction contained 2 bases not matched to a gene. The germline V gene encodes CDR1 MRHNA and CDR2 SNTAGT.

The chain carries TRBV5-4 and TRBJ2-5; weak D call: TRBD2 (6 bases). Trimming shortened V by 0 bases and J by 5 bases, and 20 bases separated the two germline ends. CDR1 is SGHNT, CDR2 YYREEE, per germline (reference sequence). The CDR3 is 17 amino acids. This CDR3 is CASSLAGPSSAGETQYF. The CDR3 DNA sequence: TGTGCCAGCAGCTTGGCAGGGCCCTCCTCCGCGGGGGAGACCCAGTACTTC.

CDR3 amino acids: CASSPLAGVNNEQFF. CDR3 DNA: TGCGCCAGCAGCCCGCTAGCGGGAGTAAACAATGAGCAGTTCTTC. The chain employs TRBV5-1 and TRBJ2-1; 10 bases align to TRBD2. This CDR3 contains 15 residues. V shed 4 bases, J shed 5 bases, and the junction held 6 bases outside the gene matches. The germline V gene has CDR1 SGHRS and CDR2 YFSETQ. Using reference TRBV5-1 and TRBJ2-1 for the parts outside the CDR3, the full variable domain is KAGVTQTPRYLIKTRGQQVTLSCSPISGHRSVSWYQQTPGQGLQFLFEYFSETQRNKGNFPGRFSGRQFSNSRSEMNVSTLELGDSALYLCASSPLAGVNNEQFFGPGTRLTVL.

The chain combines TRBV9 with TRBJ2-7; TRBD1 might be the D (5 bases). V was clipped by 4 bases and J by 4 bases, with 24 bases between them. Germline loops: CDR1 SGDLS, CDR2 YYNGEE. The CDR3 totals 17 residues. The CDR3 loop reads CASSPNPRVYSPYEQYF. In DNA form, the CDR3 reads TGTGCCAGCAGCCCCAATCCCAGGGTATATTCGCCGTACGAGCAGTACTTC.

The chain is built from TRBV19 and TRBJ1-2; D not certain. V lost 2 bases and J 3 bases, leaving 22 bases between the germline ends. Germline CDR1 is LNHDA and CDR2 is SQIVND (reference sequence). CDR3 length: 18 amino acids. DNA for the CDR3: TGTGCCAGTAGTATAAACGAGGCGGCGGAAATTGGATACTATGGCTACACCTTC. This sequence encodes CASSINEAAEIGYYGYTF.

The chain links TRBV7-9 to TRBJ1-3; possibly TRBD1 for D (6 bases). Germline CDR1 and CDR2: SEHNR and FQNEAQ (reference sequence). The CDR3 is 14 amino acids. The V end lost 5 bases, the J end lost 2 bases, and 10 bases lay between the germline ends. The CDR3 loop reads CASSAQGAGNTIYF. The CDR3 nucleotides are TGTGCCAGCAGCGCACAGGGCGCTGGAAACACCATATATTTT.

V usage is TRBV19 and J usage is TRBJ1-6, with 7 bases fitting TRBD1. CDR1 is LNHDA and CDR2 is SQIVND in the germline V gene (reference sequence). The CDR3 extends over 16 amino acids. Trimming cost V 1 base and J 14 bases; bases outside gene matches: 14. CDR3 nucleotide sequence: TGTGCCAGTAGTATAGCGACCTACAGGGGCCAAGATACCCTCCACTTT. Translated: CASSIATYRGQDTLHF.

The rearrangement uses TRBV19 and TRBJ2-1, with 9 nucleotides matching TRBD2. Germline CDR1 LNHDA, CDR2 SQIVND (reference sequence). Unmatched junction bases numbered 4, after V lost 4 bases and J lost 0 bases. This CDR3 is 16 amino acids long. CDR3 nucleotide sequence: TGTGCCAGTAGTACCTATAGCGGGAGCTCCTACAATGAGCAGTTCTTC. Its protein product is CASSTYSGSSYNEQFF.

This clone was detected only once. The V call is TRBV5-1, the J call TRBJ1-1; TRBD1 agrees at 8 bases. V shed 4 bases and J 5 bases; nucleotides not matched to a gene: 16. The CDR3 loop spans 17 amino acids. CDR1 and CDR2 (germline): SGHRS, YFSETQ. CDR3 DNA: TGCGCCAGCAGCGGCGACAGGGGCGAGGGACTTCGGACTGAAGCTTTCTTT. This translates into CASSGDRGEGLRTEAFF.

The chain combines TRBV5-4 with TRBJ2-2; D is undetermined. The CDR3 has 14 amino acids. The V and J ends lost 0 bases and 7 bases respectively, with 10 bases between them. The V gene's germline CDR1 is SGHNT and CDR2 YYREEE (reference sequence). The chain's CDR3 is CASSLVDSGGELFF. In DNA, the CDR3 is TGTGCCAGCAGCTTGGTGGATTCAGGCGGGGAGCTGTTTTTT. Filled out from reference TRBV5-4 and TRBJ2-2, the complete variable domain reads ETGVTQSPTHLIKTRGQQVTLRCSSQSGHNTVSWYQQALGQGPQFIFQYYREEENGRGNFPPRFSGLQFPNYSSELNVNALELDDSALYLCASSLVDSGGELFFGEGSRLTVL.

The CDR3 loop reads CASSVGQAGGFQYF. The CDR3 DNA reads as TGTGCCAGCAGCGTAGGACAAGCGGGAGGCTTCCAGTACTTC. The rearrangement joins TRBV9 to TRBJ2-5; 9 bases line up with TRBD2. Germline trimming cut 0 bases from V and 10 bases from J; bases unmatched to any gene: 7. Germline V CDR1 and CDR2: SGDLS, YYNGEE. This CDR3 contains 14 residues.

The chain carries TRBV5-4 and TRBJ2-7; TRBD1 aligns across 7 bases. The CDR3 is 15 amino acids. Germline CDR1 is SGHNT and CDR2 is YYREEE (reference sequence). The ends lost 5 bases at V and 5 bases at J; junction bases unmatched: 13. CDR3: CASSPWTGRSDEQYF. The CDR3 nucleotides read TGTGCCAGCAGTCCTTGGACAGGTAGATCTGACGAGCAGTACTTC.

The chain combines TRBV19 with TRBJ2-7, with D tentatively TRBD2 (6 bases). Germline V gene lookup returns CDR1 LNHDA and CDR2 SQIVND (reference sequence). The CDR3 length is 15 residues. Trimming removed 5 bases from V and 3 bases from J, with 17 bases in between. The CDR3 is CASSPSLAFVYEQYF. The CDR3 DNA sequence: TGTGCCAGTAGTCCGTCTCTAGCGTTCGTCTACGAGCAGTACTTC.